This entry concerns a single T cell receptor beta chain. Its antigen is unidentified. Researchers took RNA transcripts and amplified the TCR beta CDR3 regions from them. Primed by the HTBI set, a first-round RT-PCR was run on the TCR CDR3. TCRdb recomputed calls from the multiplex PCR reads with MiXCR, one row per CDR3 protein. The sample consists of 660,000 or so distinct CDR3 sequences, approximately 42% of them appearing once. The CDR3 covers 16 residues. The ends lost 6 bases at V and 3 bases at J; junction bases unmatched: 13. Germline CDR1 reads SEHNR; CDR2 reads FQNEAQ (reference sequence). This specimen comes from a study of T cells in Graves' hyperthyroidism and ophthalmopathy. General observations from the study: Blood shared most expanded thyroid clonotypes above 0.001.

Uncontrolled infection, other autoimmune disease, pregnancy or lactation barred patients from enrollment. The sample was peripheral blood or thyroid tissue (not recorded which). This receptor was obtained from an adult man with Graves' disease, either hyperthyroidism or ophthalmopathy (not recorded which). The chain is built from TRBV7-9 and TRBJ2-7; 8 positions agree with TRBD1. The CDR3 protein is CASRKRGQGAGYEQYF. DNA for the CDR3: TGTGCCAGCAGGAAACGAGGACAGGGCGCCGGCTACGAGCAGTACTTC.